The 8 T cell receptor beta chains given below trace back to one sample, sequenced in a study of cytomegalovirus exposure and HLA in healthy donors. The PCR was carried out with 60 Vbeta primers and 13 Jbeta primers. Only in-frame clones appear in the TCRdb table, and some are missing; sequencing was by immunoSEQ multiplex PCR. The sample records about 55,000 clones, 82% being singletons. The sequencing input was PBMCs. The receptors were gathered from a man younger than 45 in good health and CMV-seronegative.

On this clone: Compared with germline, one end of the junction differs, possibly owing to a read error. Other nucleotide sequences in the sample specify the same CDR3. The chain combines TRBV19 with TRBJ2-7; the match to TRBD1 covers 9 bases. This CDR3 is built from 15 residues. Germline V gives CDR1 LNHDA, CDR2 SQIVND (reference sequence). The CDR3 reads CASSTPGQGTYEQYF. CDR3 coding DNA: TGTGCCAGTAGCACACCGGGACAGGGAACCTACGAGCAGTACTTT.

The genes are TRBV18 and TRBJ2-5, with TRBD1 identical over 7 bases. V trimming: 0 bases; J trimming: 2 bases; junction bases outside the gene matches: 3. This CDR3 is built from 15 residues. Looked up from germline, CDR1 is KGHSH and CDR2 is LQKENI. The CDR3 DNA reads as TGTGCCAGCTCACCACCCCGGGACAGACAAGAGACCCAGTACTTC. Encoded protein: CASSPPRDRQETQYF.

V and J are TRBV27 and TRBJ1-4; 9 bases align to TRBD1. The CDR3 has 16 residues. The trim removed 8 bases at V and 8 bases at J, leaving 15 bases unmatched. The germline V gene has CDR1 MNHEY and CDR2 SMNVEV (reference sequence). The CDR3 spells CASRQGGTVGGEKLFF. The CDR3 bases are TGTGCCAGCCGACAGGGGGGAACGGTCGGTGGAGAAAAACTGTTTTTT.

In this sample, this clone turned up a few times. The chain combines TRBV6-1 with TRBJ2-6, with D maybe TRBD1 (5 bases). V gave up 5 bases and J gave up 0 bases, with 8 bases separating them. The CDR3 contains 15 residues. Germline CDR1 reads MNHNS; CDR2 reads SASEGT. This CDR3 reads CASSRQTSGANVLTF. CDR3 nucleotides: TGTGCCAGCAGTAGACAGACCTCTGGGGCCAACGTCCTGACTTTC.

V gene TRBV11-1 combines with J gene TRBJ2-1; 9 bases agree with TRBD1. With 1 base clipped from V and 9 bases from J, the junction kept 4 bases outside the gene matches. The CDR3 totals 14 residues. The germline gives CDR1 SGHAT, CDR2 FQDESV (reference sequence). CDR3 coding DNA: TGTGCCAGCAGCTTAGTCACAGGGGGCACTGAGCAGTTCTTC. Its translation is CASSLVTGGTEQFF.

The CDR3 is CASSLVGNEQFF. Written as DNA, the CDR3 is TGTGCCAGCAGCTTAGTCGGGAATGAGCAGTTCTTC. The J gene is TRBJ2-1, the V gene TRBV7-2; D is unclear. The ends were cut back, 1 base at V and 7 bases at J, with 5 bases in the middle. Germline V lookup: CDR1 SGHTA, CDR2 FQGNSA. The length of the CDR3 is 12 residues.

This chain joins TRBV21-1 and TRBJ2-1; the D segment call TRBD2 is taken from the table without a DNA check. TRBV21-1 is termed a pseudogene. The CDR3 runs to 19 residues. The CDR3 nucleotides read TGTGCCAGCAGCAAATCCTCGATAGCGGGGGGGGGAGACTACAATGAGCAGTTCTTC. The encoded protein is CASSKSSIAGGGDYNEQFF.

The chain carries TRBV29-1 and TRBJ2-7, with TRBD1 identical over 8 bases. This CDR3 region has 13 residues. Looked up from germline, CDR1 is SQVTM and CDR2 is ANQGSEA. V lost 5 bases and J lost 2; bases outside the gene matches: 5. DNA of the CDR3: TGCAGCGTTAAGTGGGGACAGGCCTACGAGCAGTACTTC. It encodes CSVKWGQAYEQYF.